The T cell receptor (beta chain) under discussion was sequenced for a study of technical replicates of blood from a few donors. This table comes from immunoSEQ multiplex PCR, and its TCRdb copy is limited to in-frame clones, with some not included. The sample consists of 30,000 to 40,000 clones, about 92% of them appearing once. The sequenced material came from PBMCs. The clonotype originates from a human donor in good health. Some clones in this sample may be carry-over from other donors' samples.

Here the CDR3 DNA reads TGTGCCAGCAGCGTAGCTTCCGGGAACTCTGGAAACACCATATATTTT. Translation gives CASSVASGNSGNTIYF. The chain has TRBV9 and TRBJ1-3; D is unclear. CDR3 length: 16 amino acids. V lost 0 bases to trimming and J lost 0 bases, with 10 bases between them. From germline, CDR1 is SGDLS and CDR2 YYNGEE.